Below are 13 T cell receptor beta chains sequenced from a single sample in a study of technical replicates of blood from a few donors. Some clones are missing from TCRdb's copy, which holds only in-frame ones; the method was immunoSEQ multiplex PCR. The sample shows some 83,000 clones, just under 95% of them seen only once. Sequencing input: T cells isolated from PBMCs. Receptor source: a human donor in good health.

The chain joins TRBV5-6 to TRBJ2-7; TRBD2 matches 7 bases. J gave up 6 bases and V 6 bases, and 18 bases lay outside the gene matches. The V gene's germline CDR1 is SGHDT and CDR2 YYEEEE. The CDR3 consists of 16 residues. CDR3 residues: CASTQYGGTIWAEQYF. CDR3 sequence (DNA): TGTGCCAGCACTCAATACGGCGGGACTATCTGGGCCGAGCAGTACTTC.

The CDR3 DNA reads as TGCGCCAGCAGCCAAGACGGACTATCTACAGATACGCAGTATTTT. Its translation is CASSQDGLSTDTQYF. The chain has TRBV4-1 and TRBJ2-3, with a tentative D call TRBD2 (6 bases). The CDR3 extends over 15 amino acids. In germline, CDR1 is MGHRA, CDR2 YSYEKL. V lost 0 bases and J 3 bases, leaving 10 bases between the germline ends.

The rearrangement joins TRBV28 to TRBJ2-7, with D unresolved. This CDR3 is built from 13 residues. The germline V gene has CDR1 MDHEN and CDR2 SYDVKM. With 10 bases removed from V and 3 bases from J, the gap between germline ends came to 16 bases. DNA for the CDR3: TGTGCCACTCACGCGGCTGCATACTACGAGCAGTACTTC. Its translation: CATHAAAYYEQYF.

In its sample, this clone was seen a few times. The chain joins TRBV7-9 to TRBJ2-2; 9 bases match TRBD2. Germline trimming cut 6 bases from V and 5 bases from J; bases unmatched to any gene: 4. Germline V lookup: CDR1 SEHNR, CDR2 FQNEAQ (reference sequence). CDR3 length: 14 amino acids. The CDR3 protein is CASSSGSGTGELFF. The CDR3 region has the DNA TGTGCCAGCAGTAGCGGGAGTGGGACCGGGGAGCTGTTTTTT.

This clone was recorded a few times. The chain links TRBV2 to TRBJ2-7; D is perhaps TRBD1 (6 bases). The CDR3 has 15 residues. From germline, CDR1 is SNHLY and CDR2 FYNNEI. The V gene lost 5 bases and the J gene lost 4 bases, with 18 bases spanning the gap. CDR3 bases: TGTGCCAGCAGTCCGAAGGACAGATTAGTATACGAGCAGTACTTC. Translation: CASSPKDRLVYEQYF.

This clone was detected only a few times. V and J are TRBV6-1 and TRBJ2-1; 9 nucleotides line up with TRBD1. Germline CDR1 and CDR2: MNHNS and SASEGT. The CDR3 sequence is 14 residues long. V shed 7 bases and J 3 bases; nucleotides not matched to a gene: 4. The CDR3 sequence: CASMLGQGYNEQFF. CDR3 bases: TGTGCCAGCATGTTGGGACAGGGCTACAATGAGCAGTTCTTC.

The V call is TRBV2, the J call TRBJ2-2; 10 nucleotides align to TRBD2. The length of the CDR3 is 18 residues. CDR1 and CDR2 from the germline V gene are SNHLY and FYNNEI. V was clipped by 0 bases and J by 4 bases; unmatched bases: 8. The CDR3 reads CASSEAVLAGASTGELFF. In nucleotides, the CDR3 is TGTGCCAGCAGTGAAGCGGTTCTAGCGGGAGCGAGCACCGGGGAGCTGTTTTTT.

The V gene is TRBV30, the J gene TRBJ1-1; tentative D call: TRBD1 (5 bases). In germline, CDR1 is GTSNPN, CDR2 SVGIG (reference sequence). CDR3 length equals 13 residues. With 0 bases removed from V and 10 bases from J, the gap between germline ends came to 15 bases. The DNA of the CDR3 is TGTGCCTGGAGTGTACAAGGGCCCGGGGGAGCTTTCTTT. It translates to CAWSVQGPGGAFF.

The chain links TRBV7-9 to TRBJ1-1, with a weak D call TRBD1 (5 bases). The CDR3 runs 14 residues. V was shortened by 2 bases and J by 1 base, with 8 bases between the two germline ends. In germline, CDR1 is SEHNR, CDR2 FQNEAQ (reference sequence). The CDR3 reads CASSLLTANTEAFF. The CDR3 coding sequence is TGTGCCAGCAGCTTATTGACAGCGAACACTGAAGCTTTCTTT.

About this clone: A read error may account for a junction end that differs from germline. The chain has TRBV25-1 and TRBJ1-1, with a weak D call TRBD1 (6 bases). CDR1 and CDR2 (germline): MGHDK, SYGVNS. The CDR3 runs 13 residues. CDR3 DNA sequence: TGTGCCACCAGTTCTTCAGGGGTGCTTGGGGCTTTCTTT. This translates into CATSSSGVLGAFF. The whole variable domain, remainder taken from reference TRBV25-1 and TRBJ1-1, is EADIYQTPRYLVIGTGKKITLECSQTMGHDKMYWYQQDPGMELHLIHYSYGVNSTEKGDLSSESTVSRIRTEHFPLTLESARPSHTSQYLCATSSSGVLGAFFGQGTRLTVV.

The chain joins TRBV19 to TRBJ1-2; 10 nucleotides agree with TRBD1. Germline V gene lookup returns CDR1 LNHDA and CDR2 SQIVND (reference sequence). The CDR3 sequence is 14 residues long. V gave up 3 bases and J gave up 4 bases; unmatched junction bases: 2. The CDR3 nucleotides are TGTGCCAGTAGTATGGGACAGGGGACCTATGGCTACACCTTC. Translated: CASSMGQGTYGYTF.

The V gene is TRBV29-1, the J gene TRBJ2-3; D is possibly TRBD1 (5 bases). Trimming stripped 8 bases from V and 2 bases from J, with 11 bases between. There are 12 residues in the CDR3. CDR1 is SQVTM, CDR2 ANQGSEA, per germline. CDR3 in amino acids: CSSPGNTDTQYF. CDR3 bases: TGCAGCTCCCCAGGGAACACAGATACGCAGTATTTT.

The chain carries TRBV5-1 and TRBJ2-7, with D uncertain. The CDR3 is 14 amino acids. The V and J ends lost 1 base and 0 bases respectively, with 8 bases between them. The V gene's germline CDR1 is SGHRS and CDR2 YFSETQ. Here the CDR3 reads CASSLTGLSYEQYF. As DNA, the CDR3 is TGCGCCAGCAGCTTGACGGGTCTCTCCTACGAGCAGTACTTC.